The rows below give T cell receptor beta chains drawn from one sample of a study of PD-1 blockade in classical Hodgkin lymphoma. Profiled with immunoSEQ multiplex PCR; TCRdb holds only in-frame clones, not every one. The data contain about 35,000 clones, 85% to 90% of them seen just once; the ten biggest clones take up under 0.25%. Input material: CD4+ T cells from blood. All receptors come from a human donor with classical Hodgkin lymphoma. Both conserved end residues are part of each CDR3. The D gene is left open where the match is weak. Expanded clones get a size class; other rows say once, few or many, or leave the size out.

clone_size	d_call	v_call	j_call	cdr3_nt	cdr3_aa
.	.	TRBV14	TRBJ2-3	TGTGCCAGCAGCCAAGGGGTCTACCAGAGCACAGATACGCAGTATTTT	CASSQGVYQSTDTQYF
.	.	TRBV5-4	TRBJ2-5	TGTGCCAGCAGCCGCTCCTCTCAAGAGACCCAGTACTTC	CASSRSSQETQYF
.	.	TRBV13	TRBJ1-1	TGTGCCAGCAGCTTAGCTGCCAAAGCTTTCTTT	CASSLAAKAFF
.	.	TRBV7-9	TRBJ2-7	TGTGCCAGCAGCTTGCTAGGGAGCCCTTACTTC	CASSLLGSPYF
.	.	TRBV9	TRBJ2-2	TGTGCCAGCAGCGTAGCTTGGGGGGAGTCGTCCGGGGAGCTGTTTTTT	CASSVAWGESSGELFF
.	.	TRBV28	TRBJ2-1	TGTGCCAGCACTTCATCTCGGAGGCGAGGCAATGAGCAGTTCTTC	CASTSSRRRGNEQFF
.	.	TRBV19	TRBJ2-6	TGTGCCAGTAGGGGCACCCTTCGGGACATCGGCTCTGGGGCCAACGTCCTGACTTTC	CASRGTLRDIGSGANVLTF
.	.	TRBV6-5	TRBJ2-3	TGTGCCAGCAGTCCCCGCGGGGTGGAGGCAGATACGCAGTATTTT	CASSPRGVEADTQYF
.	TRBD2	TRBV2	TRBJ2-7	TGTGCCAGCACCGGGACTAGCGGGAGGCTCTCCTACGAGCAGTACTTC	CASTGTSGRLSYEQYF
.	TRBD1	TRBV9	TRBJ2-2	TGTGCCAGCAGCGCCAGTAACCTACAGGGGGCGCGCACCGGGGAGCTGTTTTTT	CASSASNLQGARTGELFF
.	.	TRBV7-2	TRBJ2-7	TGTGCCAGCAGCCCGCCTAGGCCCGGGGGCCCCTACGAGCAGTACTTC	CASSPPRPGGPYEQYF
.	TRBD1	TRBV19	TRBJ1-3	TGTGCCAGTAGGGACCTGGGACAGGGGAAGTCTGGAAACACCATATATTTT	CASRDLGQGKSGNTIYF
.	TRBD1	TRBV28	TRBJ1-5	TGTGCCAGCAGAGGAACCGGGACAGGGGCCCAGCCCCAGCATTTT	CASRGTGTGAQPQHF
.	.	TRBV6-5	TRBJ1-1	TGTGCCAGCAGTTACGTCTTAAGGGGGGGGACTGAAGCTTTCTTT	CASSYVLRGGTEAFF
.	.	TRBV6-5	TRBJ2-7	TGTGCCAGCAGATCCCGGAGGGGTGGGTACGAGCAGTACTTC	CASRSRRGGYEQYF
.	TRBD1	TRBV7-9	TRBJ1-6	TGTGCCAGCAGCTTTGTGACAGGGTATAATTCACCCCTCCACTTT	CASSFVTGYNSPLHF
.	.	TRBV28	TRBJ1-1	TGTGCCAGCAGTTTTACAGGAATCACTGAAGCTTTCTTT	CASSFTGITEAFF
once	.	TRBV7-2	TRBJ2-7	TGTGCCAGCAGCTTAGGGAAGAGCTACGAGCAGTACTTC	CASSLGKSYEQYF
.	.	TRBV7-9	TRBJ2-4	TGTGCCAGCAGTCCGACAAGTTGGGCCAAAAACATTCAGTACTTC	CASSPTSWAKNIQYF
.	TRBD2	TRBV7-2	TRBJ2-3	TGTGCCAGCAGCCCTGCCGGACTAGCGGGGGGCACAGATACGCAGTATTTT	CASSPAGLAGGTDTQYF
.	.	TRBV28	TRBJ1-2	TGTGCCAGCAGTTTGGTGGGAGGGGCCCCGTATGGCTACACCTTC	CASSLVGGAPYGYTF
.	.	TRBV18	TRBJ1-1	TGTGCCAGCTCACCGGGCGCAGGTAGGACTGAAGCTTTCTTT	CASSPGAGRTEAFF
.	.	TRBV6-5	TRBJ2-7	TGTGCCAGCAGGGAGGGTTACGAGCAGTACTTC	CASREGYEQYF
.	.	TRBV7-9	TRBJ1-5	TGTGCCAGCAGCTTAGGGAATAGCAATCAGCCCCAGCATTTT	CASSLGNSNQPQHF
.	.	TRBV5-8	TRBJ1-1	TGTGCCAGCAGCTTGGTGGGGGGCAAGGCTGAAGCTTTCTTT	CASSLVGGKAEAFF
.	.	TRBV28	TRBJ1-1	TGTGCCAGCAGTTTATACGGAAGTTGGGGAACTGAAGCTTTCTTT	CASSLYGSWGTEAFF
.	.	TRBV4-1	TRBJ1-5	TGCGCCAGCAGCCATCGGACCCTCCAGCCCCAGCATTTT	CASSHRTLQPQHF
.	TRBD2	TRBV6-1	TRBJ2-5	TGTGCCGGTGATAGCGGGGGGAGTGAGACCCAGTACTTC	CAGDSGGSETQYF
few	.	TRBV28	TRBJ1-5	TGTGCCAGCAGTTTACAACAGAGGCAGCCCCAGCATTTT	CASSLQQRQPQHF
once	.	TRBV19	TRBJ1-2	TGTGCCAGTAGTAGAGGGGGGTCTCAATTTTATGGCTACACCTTC	CASSRGGSQFYGYTF
.	.	TRBV5-1	TRBJ1-1	TGCGCCAGCAGCTTGGTCATGGGGTCTATTGAAGCTTTCTTT	CASSLVMGSIEAFF
.	.	TRBV5-1	TRBJ2-5	TGCGCCAGCAGCTTGCGGGAGCTAGACCAAGAGACCCAGTACTTC	CASSLRELDQETQYF
once	TRBD1	TRBV2	TRBJ1-4	TGTGCCAGCAGTGGACAGGGTCGGAATGAAAAACTGTTTTTT	CASSGQGRNEKLFF
.	.	TRBV18	TRBJ1-1	TGTGCCAGCTCACCCCAACAGGGTATGGACACTGAAGCTTTCTTT	CASSPQQGMDTEAFF
.	.	TRBV29-1	TRBJ1-1	TGCAGCGTTGACCTCTTTTTGAACACTGAAGCTTTCTTT	CSVDLFLNTEAFF
.	TRBD1	TRBV2	TRBJ1-2	TGTGCCAGCATCCGGGACAGGGACAGGGTGCATGGCTACACCTTC	CASIRDRDRVHGYTF
once	.	TRBV6-5	TRBJ2-7	TGTGCCAGCAGAGCTGGACCGTACGAGCAGTACTTC	CASRAGPYEQYF
.	.	TRBV6-5	TRBJ1-4	TGTGCCAGCAGTTACACCTCTGGCCCGAGGGAAAAACTGTTTTTT	CASSYTSGPREKLFF
once	.	TRBV6-6	TRBJ1-4	TGTGCCAGCAGTTACGGGCAGCCAAGTGAAAAACTGTTTTTT	CASSYGQPSEKLFF
.	.	TRBV27	TRBJ1-1	TGTGCCAGCAGTTACAAACCTCAGGGTATGCCTGAAGCTTTCTTT	CASSYKPQGMPEAFF
.	.	TRBV5-1	TRBJ1-4	TGCGCCAGCAGCCCGGCGGGCGGAGGTGCAACTAATGAAAAACTGTTTTTT	CASSPAGGGATNEKLFF
once	TRBD1	TRBV19	TRBJ1-3	TGTGCCAGTAGTATTCGAGTGACAGGGGGAGGTGGAAACACCATATATTTT	CASSIRVTGGGGNTIYF
.	.	TRBV4-2	TRBJ1-5	TGTGCCAGCAGCCAAGGAGGGGTTGCCTTCCAGCCCCAGCATTTT	CASSQGGVAFQPQHF
.	TRBD1	TRBV10-3	TRBJ2-3	TGTGCCATCAGTGCACGGGACAGGAGAGTGGATACGCAGTATTTT	CAISARDRRVDTQYF
.	TRBD1	TRBV19	TRBJ1-1	TGTGCCAGTAGGAAAGACAGGGAAAAAGCTTTCTTT	CASRKDREKAFF
.	.	TRBV27	TRBJ1-1	TGTGCCAGCAGTTTAAGGCTGGAGGAGGGCTTCCACCCGAACACTGAAGCTTTCTTT	CASSLRLEEGFHPNTEAFF
.	TRBD1	TRBV7-2	TRBJ2-7	TGTGCCAGCAGCTTCGCGACAGGGGGCCAGTACGAGCAGTACTTC	CASSFATGGQYEQYF
.	TRBD2	TRBV7-8	TRBJ2-5	TGTGCCAGCAGCTTAGTGGGGGGGTATTCCCCGTACCAAGAGACCCAGTACTTC	CASSLVGGYSPYQETQYF
.	.	TRBV2	TRBJ1-5	TGTGCCAGCAGTGAGACACAGCTAAATCAGCCCCAGCATTTT	CASSETQLNQPQHF
.	.	TRBV6-6	TRBJ1-4	TGTGCCAGCAGTTACGATGCAACTAATGAAAAACTGTTTTTT	CASSYDATNEKLFF
.	TRBD1	TRBV28	TRBJ1-1	TGTGCCAGCGATACAGGGGGGTCTGAAGCTTTCTTT	CASDTGGSEAFF
.	.	TRBV6-6	TRBJ1-5	TGTGCCAGCACGAAGGGGGGCGCGGGCAATCAGCCCCAGCATTTT	CASTKGGAGNQPQHF
.	TRBD1	TRBV19	TRBJ1-5	TGTGCCAGTAGTCCCGGACAGGGGCTGACTCAGCCCCAGCATTTT	CASSPGQGLTQPQHF